The 32 T cell receptor beta chains presented below share a single source sample, sequenced in a study of blood T cells in healthy people across ages. The use of a sample-barcoded 5' primer and a J-beta primer mix characterized a second PCR of 7 to 11 cycles. TCRdb re-derived calls from the 5' RACE reads in MiXCR, one entry per CDR3 protein. The sample carries approximately 850,000 distinct CDR3 sequences, about 62% recorded once. The sample comprised blood. These receptors all come from a man aged 30-40 years in good health.

V and J are TRBV5-1 and TRBJ1-2; no definite D call. From germline, CDR1 is SGHRS and CDR2 YFSETQ. CDR3 length: 15 residues. V was shortened by 1 base and J by 3 bases, with 13 bases between the two germline ends. The CDR3 spells CASSLNQPIDYGYTF. As DNA, the CDR3 is TGCGCCAGCAGCTTGAATCAACCGATCGACTATGGCTACACCTTC.

The chain couples TRBV7-9 to TRBJ2-7; perhaps TRBD1 as D (5 bases). The V end lost 7 bases, the J end lost 4 bases, and 11 bases lay between the germline ends. The CDR3 sequence is 12 residues long. Germline values: CDR1 SEHNR, CDR2 FQNEAQ (reference sequence). The CDR3 is CASTRDNYEQYF. The CDR3 DNA reads as TGTGCCAGCACCAGGGATAATTACGAGCAGTACTTC.

The rearrangement uses TRBV5-1 and TRBJ2-3; TRBD1 might be the D (5 bases). The ends were cut back, 5 bases at V and 5 bases at J, with 12 bases in the middle. Germline V lookup: CDR1 SGHRS, CDR2 YFSETQ. The CDR3 covers 13 residues. CDR3 residues: CASRTEVEDTQYF. The CDR3 DNA reads TGCGCCAGCAGGACAGAGGTAGAAGATACGCAGTATTTT. The full variable domain, in which reference TRBV5-1 and TRBJ2-3 provide the parts outside the CDR3, is KAGVTQTPRYLIKTRGQQVTLSCSPISGHRSVSWYQQTPGQGLQFLFEYFSETQRNKGNFPGRFSGRQFSNSRSEMNVSTLELGDSALYLCASRTEVEDTQYFGPGTRLTVL.

This clonotype was detected once. This chain connects TRBV7-9 to TRBJ1-2; D is ambiguous. Germline CDR1 SEHNR, CDR2 FQNEAQ (reference sequence). This CDR3 has 14 residues. V lost 5 bases and J lost 8, with 18 bases in between. DNA of the CDR3: TGTGCCAGCAGCCCTTGGAGGCGTCCACTGGGCTACACCTTC. This gives the protein CASSPWRRPLGYTF.

The V and J genes are TRBV20-1 and TRBJ1-6; tentatively, D is TRBD1 (6 bases). Trimming pared 6 bases from V and 7 bases from J, leaving 16 bases between. The CDR3 contains 14 residues. Germline CDR1 is DFQATT and CDR2 is SNEGSKA (reference sequence). The chain's CDR3 is CSAQQGLGNSPLHF. DNA of the CDR3: TGCAGTGCCCAACAGGGTTTGGGGAATTCACCCCTCCACTTT.

The chain links TRBV29-1 to TRBJ1-2, with 9 bases aligning to TRBD1. CDR1 is SQVTM and CDR2 is ANQGSEA in the germline V gene. This CDR3 is 18 amino acids long. The trim removed 2 bases at V and 8 bases at J, leaving 21 bases unmatched. DNA of the CDR3: TGCAGCGTTGAATCCTCTGGGACAGGGACCCTGCCTCTCTGGGGCTACACCTTC. Its protein is CSVESSGTGTLPLWGYTF.

This chain links TRBV20-1 with TRBJ2-1, with 8 nucleotides matching TRBD2. Trimming cost V 3 bases and J 3 bases; bases outside gene matches: 4. Germline CDR1 and CDR2: DFQATT and SNEGSKA (reference sequence). This CDR3 region has 14 residues. The CDR3 nucleotides are TGCAGTGCTAGGTCCGGGACTAGCTACAATGAGCAGTTCTTC. It specifies CSARSGTSYNEQFF.

The rearrangement uses TRBV12-3 or TRBV12-4 and TRBJ1-1, with a possible D match to TRBD1 (5 bases). The CDR3 totals 15 residues. Trimming cost V 5 bases and J 0 bases, with 13 bases left between them. The CDR3 bases are TGTGCCAGCAGTAGAGGGGACCTAATGAACACTGAAGCTTTCTTT. Amino acid sequence: CASSRGDLMNTEAFF.

This sequence joins TRBV7-2 and TRBJ1-2; 9 nucleotides match TRBD1. The CDR3 covers 15 residues. V lost 7 bases and J lost 5; bases outside the gene matches: 11. Germline V gives CDR1 SGHTA, CDR2 FQGNSA. This CDR3 is CASIPHRTGVYGYTF. CDR3 in DNA: TGTGCCAGCATCCCCCACAGGACAGGGGTTTATGGCTACACCTTC.

The V call is TRBV20-1, the J call TRBJ2-5; 10 bases agree with TRBD2. CDR3 length equals 13 residues. J lost 13 bases, V lost 4 bases, and 12 bases had no gene match. The germline V gene encodes CDR1 DFQATT and CDR2 SNEGSKA (reference sequence). The CDR3 sequence is CSAMASGSGERYF. DNA of the CDR3: TGCAGTGCTATGGCTAGCGGGAGCGGAGAGCGGTACTTC.

This clonotype was seen a handful of times. The chain joins TRBV7-7 to TRBJ2-1; D unresolved. Between the trimmed V and J ends, which lost 2 bases and 4 bases, there was a span of 12 bases. Germline assignment: CDR1 SSHAT and CDR2 FNYEAQ (reference sequence). The CDR3 is made up of 15 amino acids. The CDR3 DNA reads as TGTGCCAGCAGCTTAAGTGCGGCCAAATACAATGAGCAGTTCTTC. Translated, it gives CASSLSAAKYNEQFF.

V usage is TRBV6-2 or TRBV6-3 and J usage is TRBJ2-1, with D perhaps being TRBD1 or TRBD2 (5 bases each). Trimming removed 7 bases from V and 8 bases from J, with 21 bases in between. Germline CDR1 and CDR2: MNHEY and SVGEGT. The CDR3 extends over 15 amino acids. CDR3: CASNYRGGYNDEQFF. The CDR3 DNA follows: TGTGCCAGCAATTATCGGGGCGGATACAATGATGAGCAGTTCTTC.

The chain has TRBV6-2 or TRBV6-3 and TRBJ2-4; D gene uncertain. The assigned J gene may be wrong: the sequence end matches TRBJ2-7 better. The CDR3 loop spans 14 amino acids. Germline V CDR1 and CDR2: MNHEY, SVGEGT. CDR3 bases: TGTGCCAGCAGTAAAACGGACCCAACCTACGAGCAGTACTTC. It encodes CASSKTDPTYEQYF.

The gene calls are TRBV5-5 and TRBJ2-6; 11 nucleotides align to TRBD1. Germline V gives CDR1 SGHKS, CDR2 YYEKEE (reference sequence). The CDR3 contains 18 residues. The junction had 4 bases not matched to a gene; V was cut back by 1 base and J by 1 base. Here the CDR3 DNA reads TGTGCCAGCAGCTTGTACGGACAGGGGGCTTCTGGGGCCAACGTCCTGACTTTC. This gives the protein CASSLYGQGASGANVLTF.

This clonotype came up a few times. CDR3 loop: CASSSGGGFNEQFF. In DNA, the CDR3 is TGTGCCAGCAGCTCAGGGGGTGGGTTCAATGAGCAGTTCTTC. The chain carries TRBV7-2 and TRBJ2-1; 7 nucleotides align to TRBD1. The ends lost 4 bases at V and 6 bases at J; junction bases unmatched: 6. The CDR3 runs to 14 residues. Germline V CDR1 and CDR2: SGHTA, FQGNSA.

This rearrangement joins TRBV7-2 to TRBJ2-7; a possible D gene is TRBD2 (5 bases). CDR3 length: 16 amino acids. Trimming pared 1 base from V and 1 base from J, leaving 14 bases between. Germline V gene lookup returns CDR1 SGHTA and CDR2 FQGNSA. The CDR3 sequence is CASSLDPGKPSYEQYF. In DNA, the CDR3 is TGTGCCAGCAGCTTAGATCCGGGGAAACCTTCCTACGAGCAGTACTTC.

This rearrangement joins TRBV7-9 to TRBJ1-2; 7 bases map to TRBD1. In germline, CDR1 is SEHNR, CDR2 FQNEAQ (reference sequence). The V and J ends lost 7 bases and 4 bases, in that order; junction bases with no gene match: 12. CDR3 length: 15 amino acids. The CDR3 loop reads CASISVGQALYGYTF. CDR3 nucleotide sequence: TGTGCCAGCATCTCCGTAGGACAGGCGCTCTATGGCTACACCTTC.

This chain links TRBV6-6 with TRBJ2-7; D is perhaps TRBD2 (6 bases). Germline assignment: CDR1 MNHNY and CDR2 SVGAGI (reference sequence). Deletions cut 3 bases from V and 2 bases from J, with 14 bases between. The CDR3 sequence is 15 residues long. The chain's CDR3 is CASSYKAGRAYEQYF. The CDR3 DNA follows: TGTGCCAGCAGTTATAAGGCGGGACGCGCCTACGAGCAGTACTTC.

This clonotype appeared a single time. The chain carries TRBV6-5 and TRBJ2-6; 11 bases match TRBD1. J gave up 0 bases and V 3 bases, and 1 base lay outside the gene matches. The CDR3 length is 17 residues. Germline lookup yields CDR1 MNHEY and CDR2 SVGAGI. CDR3 sequence reads: CASSYGQGASGANVLTF. CDR3 nucleotides: TGTGCCAGCAGTTATGGACAGGGGGCCTCTGGGGCCAACGTCCTGACTTTC.

This clonotype was seen only a few times. This chain uses TRBV7-2 with TRBJ2-1; D uncertain. The germline V gene encodes CDR1 SGHTA and CDR2 FQGNSA. The CDR3 is 16 amino acids. The ends were cut back, 1 base at V and 7 bases at J, with 17 bases in the middle. The CDR3 DNA reads TGTGCCAGCAGCTTAGTTTTTGGACCTAGGATTAATGAGCAGTTCTTC. Translating it yields CASSLVFGPRINEQFF.

V is TRBV6-6 and J is TRBJ2-1; D is possibly TRBD1 or TRBD2 (5 bases each). Between the trimmed V and J ends, which lost 4 bases and 5 bases, there was a span of 18 bases. The CDR3 length is 16 residues. Germline values: CDR1 MNHNY, CDR2 SVGAGI (reference sequence). CDR3 nucleotide sequence: TGTGCCAGCAGTTTTGCCCCGGGACGAAGAGACAATGAGCAGTTCTTC. Translating gives CASSFAPGRRDNEQFF.

This chain links TRBV2 with TRBJ2-7, with 9 bases that match TRBD1. Germline V gene lookup returns CDR1 SNHLY and CDR2 FYNNEI. V was pared by 1 base and J by 5 bases, with 0 bases of the junction left unmatched. CDR3 length: 13 residues. The CDR3 reads CASSEGQGDEQYF. The CDR3 DNA reads as TGTGCCAGCAGTGAAGGACAGGGGGACGAGCAGTACTTC. Full variable domain (rest looked up from reference TRBV2 and TRBJ2-7): EPEVTQTPSHQVTQMGQEVILRCVPISNHLYFYWYRQILGQKVEFLVSFYNNEISEKSEIFDDQFSVERPDGSNFTLKIRSTKLEDSAMYFCASSEGQGDEQYFGPGTRLTVT.

The J gene is TRBJ1-1, the V gene TRBV6-2 or TRBV6-3, with a tentative D call TRBD1 (5 bases). The CDR3 extends over 13 amino acids. Germline loops: CDR1 MNHEY, CDR2 SVGEGT. The V end lost 7 bases, the J end lost 4 bases, and 13 bases lay between the germline ends. This CDR3 reads CASIEGTSTEAFF. The DNA for the CDR3 is TGTGCCAGCATCGAAGGGACCTCCACTGAAGCTTTCTTT.

CDR3 region: CASSPGTSNNNEQFF. The DNA of the CDR3 is TGTGCCAGCAGCCCCGGGACAAGTAATAACAATGAGCAGTTCTTC. V gene TRBV7-9 combines with J gene TRBJ2-1; TRBD1 might be the D (6 bases). Per germline, CDR1 SEHNR and CDR2 FQNEAQ (reference sequence). Between the trimmed V and J ends, which lost 5 bases and 5 bases, there was a span of 16 bases. The CDR3 is made up of 15 amino acids.

In this sample, this clonotype turned up a few times. The gene calls are TRBV7-2 and TRBJ2-5, with a possible D match to TRBD1 (6 bases). CDR1 is SGHTA, CDR2 FQGNSA, per germline. V was trimmed by 6 bases and J by 4 bases, leaving 15 bases between them. This CDR3 contains 14 residues. The CDR3 loop reads CASRRGSSRETQYF. In nucleotides, the CDR3 is TGTGCCAGCAGGAGGGGGAGTAGTAGAGAGACCCAGTACTTC. The whole variable domain, remainder taken from reference TRBV7-2 and TRBJ2-5, is GAGVSQSPSNKVTEKGKDVELRCDPISGHTALYWYRQSLGQGLEFLIYFQGNSAPDKSGLPSDRFSAERTGGSVSTLTIQRTQQEDSAVYLCASRRGSSRETQYFGPGTRLLVL.

This clonotype was seen once. V usage is TRBV7-9 and J usage is TRBJ2-5; tentatively, D is TRBD1 or TRBD2 (5 bases each). V was trimmed by 3 bases and J by 4 bases, leaving 27 bases between them. The CDR3 totals 19 residues. Germline values: CDR1 SEHNR, CDR2 FQNEAQ (reference sequence). CDR3 coding DNA: TGTGCCAGCAGCTTCGGTTCCTCCTGGGACGGATTAACCCGAGAGACCCAGTACTTC. It is translated as CASSFGSSWDGLTRETQYF. The full variable domain, its missing parts supplied by reference TRBV7-9 and TRBJ2-5, is DTGVSQNPRHKITKRGQNVTFRCDPISEHNRLYWYRQTLGQGPEFLTYFQNEAQLEKSRLLSDRFSAERPKGSFSTLEIQRTEQGDSAMYLCASSFGSSWDGLTRETQYFGPGTRLLVL.

The chain couples TRBV20-1 to TRBJ2-1, with D possibly TRBD2 on 5 matching bases. The CDR3 runs to 15 residues. CDR1 is DFQATT and CDR2 is SNEGSKA in the germline V gene (reference sequence). The ends were cut back, 0 bases at V and 7 bases at J, with 16 bases in the middle. The CDR3 loop reads CSARDRGRPGNEQFF. DNA of the CDR3: TGCAGTGCTAGAGATCGAGGGCGGCCCGGGAATGAGCAGTTCTTC.

This clonotype came up a few times. The CDR3 DNA reads as TGCGCCAGCAGCCCCGCACAGAAAACCTATGGCTACACCTTC. Protein: CASSPAQKTYGYTF. The chain links TRBV5-1 to TRBJ1-2; D unclear. The CDR3 consists of 14 residues. Germline assignment: CDR1 SGHRS and CDR2 YFSETQ. V lost 4 bases and J 4 bases, leaving 14 bases between the germline ends.

The CDR3 DNA reads as TGCGCCAGCAGCCAAGGGCCAGGTATAGTATCCGAGCAGTACTTC. Its translation: CASSQGPGIVSEQYF. The J gene is TRBJ2-7, the V gene TRBV4-1; D not resolved. The V gene's germline CDR1 is MGHRA and CDR2 YSYEKL. The V gene lost 1 base and the J gene lost 6 bases, with 16 bases spanning the gap. The CDR3 extends over 15 amino acids.

The chain combines TRBV2 with TRBJ2-3; D gene uncertain. Germline lookup yields CDR1 SNHLY and CDR2 FYNNEI. The CDR3 is 11 amino acids. V was trimmed by 4 bases and J by 4 bases, leaving 3 bases between them. CDR3 residues: CASSVPDTQYF. The CDR3 nucleotides read TGTGCCAGCAGTGTTCCAGATACGCAGTATTTT.

This clonotype was detected once. The chain is built from TRBV3-1 and TRBJ2-1; D ambiguous. The V end was cut by 1 base, the J end by 5 bases, with 12 bases between. CDR1 is LGHDT, CDR2 YNNKEL, per germline (reference sequence). The CDR3 runs 15 residues. The CDR3 bases are TGTGCCAGCAGCCAAGTCACGACTGCCCACAATGAGCAGTTCTTC. This translates into CASSQVTTAHNEQFF.

In this sample, this clonotype turned up once. The chain couples TRBV12-3 or TRBV12-4 to TRBJ2-7; D may be TRBD2 (6 bases). The CDR3 extends over 15 amino acids. V lost 6 bases and J 0 bases, leaving 15 bases between the germline ends. For the CDR3, the DNA is TGTGCCAGCAGCTGGGACTCACCGTTCTCCTACGAGCAGTACTTC. Its translation: CASSWDSPFSYEQYF.